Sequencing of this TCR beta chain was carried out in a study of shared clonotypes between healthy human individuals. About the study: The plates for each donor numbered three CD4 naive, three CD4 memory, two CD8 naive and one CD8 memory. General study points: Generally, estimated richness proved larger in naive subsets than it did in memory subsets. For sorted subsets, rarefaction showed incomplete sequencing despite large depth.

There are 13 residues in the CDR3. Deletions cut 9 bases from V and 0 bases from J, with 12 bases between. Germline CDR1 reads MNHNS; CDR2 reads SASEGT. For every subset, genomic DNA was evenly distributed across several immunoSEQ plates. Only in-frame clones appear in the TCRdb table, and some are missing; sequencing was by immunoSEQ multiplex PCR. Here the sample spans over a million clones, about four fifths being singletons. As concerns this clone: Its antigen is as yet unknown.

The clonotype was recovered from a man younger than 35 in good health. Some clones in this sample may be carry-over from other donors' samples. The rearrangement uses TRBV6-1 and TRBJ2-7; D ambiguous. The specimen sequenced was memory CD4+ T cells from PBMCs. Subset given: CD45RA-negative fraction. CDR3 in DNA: TGTGCCAGTCTTACCCTTGCCTCCTACGAGCAGTACTTC. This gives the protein CASLTLASYEQYF.